This section outlines one T cell receptor beta chain sequence together with its context. The antigen is unknown. Profiling relied on immunoSEQ multiplex PCR, and the TCRdb table lists in-frame clones only, not all of them. The sample carries some 180,000 clones, approximately 90% recorded once. The CDR3 has 14 amino acids. Trimming removed 0 bases from V and 5 bases from J, with 10 bases in between. CDR1 is ENHRY, CDR2 SYGVKD, per germline. This entry belongs to a study of T cell responses to AZD1222 COVID-19 vaccine. Findings of the study overall: Spike-specific TCR breadth and depth rose after two AZD1222 doses. The study identified only a handful of AZD1222 recipients as seropositive at baseline. A mostly white British donor set with more females was recruited, and clonal diversity was possibly underestimated.

This sequence joins TRBV10-3 and TRBJ1-2; D is uncertain. This material consisted of peripheral blood, taken 28 days after the second AZD1222 dose. The clonotype originates from an adult who received the AZD1222 COVID-19 vaccine. The CDR3 coding sequence is TGTGCCATCAGTGAGTCTGGAGGAAAGTATGGCTACACCTTC. Encoded protein: CAISESGGKYGYTF.